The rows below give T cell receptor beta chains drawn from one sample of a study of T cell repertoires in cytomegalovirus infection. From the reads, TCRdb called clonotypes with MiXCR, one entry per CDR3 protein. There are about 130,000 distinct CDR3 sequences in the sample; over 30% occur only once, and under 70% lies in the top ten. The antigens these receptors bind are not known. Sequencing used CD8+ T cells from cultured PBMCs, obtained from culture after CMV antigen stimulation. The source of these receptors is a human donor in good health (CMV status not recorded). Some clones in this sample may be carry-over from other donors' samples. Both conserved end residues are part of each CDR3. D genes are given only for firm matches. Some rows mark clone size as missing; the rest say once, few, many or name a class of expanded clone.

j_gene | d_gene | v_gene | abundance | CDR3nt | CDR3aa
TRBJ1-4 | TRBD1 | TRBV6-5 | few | TGTGCCAGCAGCTCGGACAGGGTCGGTGAAAAACTGTTTTTT | CASSSDRVGEKLFF
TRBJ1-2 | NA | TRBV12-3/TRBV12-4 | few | TGTGCCAGCAGTATTCCAGGGTATGGCTACACCTTC | CASSIPGYGYTF
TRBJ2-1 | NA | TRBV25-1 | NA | TGTGTATTTGGAGTCGTGAGTGAGCAGTTCTTC | CVFGVVSEQFF
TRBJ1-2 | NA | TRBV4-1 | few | TGCGCCAGCAGCCAAGAGGTGGGCGGCGTATCTAACTATGGCTACACCTTC | CASSQEVGGVSNYGYTF
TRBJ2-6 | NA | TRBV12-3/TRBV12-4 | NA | TGTGCCAGCAGATTAGCGCCTGGGGCCGGGGCCAACGTCCTGACTTTC | CASRLAPGAGANVLTF
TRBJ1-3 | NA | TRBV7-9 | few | TGTGCCAGCAGCCCTACCGGTACTGGAAACACCATATATTTT | CASSPTGTGNTIYF
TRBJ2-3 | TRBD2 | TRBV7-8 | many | TGTGCCAGCAGCTTACGACCCAGCGGGGGATTCACAGATACGCAGTATTTT | CASSLRPSGGFTDTQYF
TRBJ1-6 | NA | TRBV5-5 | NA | TGTGCCAGCAGCTTGGAGGGTCTCGATTCACCCCTCCACTTT | CASSLEGLDSPLHF
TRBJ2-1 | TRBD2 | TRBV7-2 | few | TGTGCCAGCAGCTTCGGACTAGCGGGGGGGTATGAGCAGTTCTTC | CASSFGLAGGYEQFF
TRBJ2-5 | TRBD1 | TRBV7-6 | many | TGTGCCAGCAGCTTCCGTCCACAGGGGGTCATAGAATGGTCAGAGACCCAGTACTTC | CASSFRPQGVIEWSETQYF
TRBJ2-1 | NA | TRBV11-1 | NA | TGTGCCAGCAGGAGACAGGGAGGGAATGAGCAGTTCTTC | CASRRQGGNEQFF
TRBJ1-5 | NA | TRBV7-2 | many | TGTGCCAGCAGCCCCGCCCTCAATAGCAATCAGCCCCAGCATTTT | CASSPALNSNQPQHF
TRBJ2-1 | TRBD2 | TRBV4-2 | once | TGTGCCAGCAGCCAAGCCGGACTAGCGGGGGGGCCCCATGAGCAGTTCTTC | CASSQAGLAGGPHEQFF
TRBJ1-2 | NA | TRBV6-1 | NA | TGTGCCAGCAGTGATAGAGCAGAAACAGCTTTTAACTATGGCTACACCTTC | CASSDRAETAFNYGYTF
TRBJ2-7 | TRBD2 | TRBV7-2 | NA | TGTGCCAGCAGCTCGGGACTAGCGGGGGAGTCCTACGAGCAGTACTTC | CASSSGLAGESYEQYF
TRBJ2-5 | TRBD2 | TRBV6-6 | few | TGTGCCAGCGAGTCTACGGGGGGGCAAGAGACCCAGTACTTC | CASESTGGQETQYF
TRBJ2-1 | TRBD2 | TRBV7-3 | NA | TGTGCCAGCAGCCCTAATATAGCGGGGCCCGGGATCGATGAGCAGTTCTTC | CASSPNIAGPGIDEQFF
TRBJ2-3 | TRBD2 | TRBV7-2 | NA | TGTGCCAGCAGCTGGAAAACACGACTAGCGGGGGGGCCGAGGACAGATACGCAGTATTTT | CASSWKTRLAGGPRTDTQYF
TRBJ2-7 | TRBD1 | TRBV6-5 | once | TGTGCCAGCAGTTACCGGGACAGGGGTTACGAGCAGTACTTC | CASSYRDRGYEQYF
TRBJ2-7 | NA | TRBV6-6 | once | TGTGCCAGCAGTTATGAGGGCGCGGGCTCCTACGAGCAGTACTTC | CASSYEGAGSYEQYF
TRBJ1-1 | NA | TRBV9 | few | TGTGCCAGCAGCGAGGACGGGGTGAACACTGAAGCTTTCTTT | CASSEDGVNTEAFF
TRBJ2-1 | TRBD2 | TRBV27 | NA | TGTGCCAGCAGTACACCATTGCGGGGGGGCTTTAATAATGAGCAGTTCTTC | CASSTPLRGGFNNEQFF
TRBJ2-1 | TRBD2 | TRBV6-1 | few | TGTGCCAGCAGTGAAATGGTTTATGGGAGCGGGGCCAACAATGAGCAGTTCTTC | CASSEMVYGSGANNEQFF
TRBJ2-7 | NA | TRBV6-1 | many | TGTGCCAGCAGTGAAGCGCTCGGGGGTACCTACGAGCAGTACTTC | CASSEALGGTYEQYF
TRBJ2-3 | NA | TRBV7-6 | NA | TGTGCCAGCAGCTCAACCTTTCCAGATACGCAGTATTTT | CASSSTFPDTQYF
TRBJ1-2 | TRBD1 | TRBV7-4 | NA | TGTGCCAGCAGCCCCACCGGGACAGGGTATGGCTACACCTTC | CASSPTGTGYGYTF
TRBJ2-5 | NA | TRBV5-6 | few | TGTGCCAGCAGCTTGCCAGGGGGGGAGACCCAGTACTTC | CASSLPGGETQYF
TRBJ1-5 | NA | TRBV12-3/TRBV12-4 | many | TGTGCCAGCAGTATGGGATTACAGCCCCAGCATTTT | CASSMGLQPQHF